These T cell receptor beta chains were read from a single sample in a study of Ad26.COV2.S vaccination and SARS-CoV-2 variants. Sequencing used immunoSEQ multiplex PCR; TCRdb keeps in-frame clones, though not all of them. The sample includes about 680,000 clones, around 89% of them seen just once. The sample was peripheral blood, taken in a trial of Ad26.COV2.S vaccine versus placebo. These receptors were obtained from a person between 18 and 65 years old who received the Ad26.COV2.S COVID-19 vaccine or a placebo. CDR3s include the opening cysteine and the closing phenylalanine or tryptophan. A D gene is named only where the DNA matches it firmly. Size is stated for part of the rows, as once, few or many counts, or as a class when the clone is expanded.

CASSLKGPSYNEQFF TGTGCCAGCAGCTTGAAGGGACCCTCCTACAATGAGCAGTTCTTC once TRBV7-3 . TRBJ2-1
CAWRQGDYSNQPQHF TGTGCCTGGAGGCAAGGGGACTATAGCAATCAGCCCCAGCATTTT . TRBV30 . TRBJ1-5
CATSPRGGTYNEQFF TGTGCCACCAGCCCCAGGGGGGGGACCTACAATGAGCAGTTCTTC once TRBV15 . TRBJ2-1
CAISRTGGDEQYF TGTGCCATCAGCCGGACAGGGGGGGACGAGCAGTACTTC few TRBV10-3 TRBD1 TRBJ2-7
CASSGGQSSYNSPLHF TGTGCCAGCAGCGGGGGCCAGAGCTCCTATAATTCACCCCTCCACTTT . TRBV2 . TRBJ1-6
CATSDPTSGGRNEQFF TGTGCCACCAGTGACCCCACTAGCGGGGGCCGTAATGAGCAGTTCTTC . TRBV24-1 TRBD2 TRBJ2-1
CSVEMVVIRADTQYF TGCAGCGTTGAAATGGTCGTCATTCGCGCAGATACGCAGTATTTT . TRBV29-1 . TRBJ2-3
CASSYSGGTDTQYF TGTGCCAGCAGTTACTCGGGCGGCACAGATACGCAGTATTTT . TRBV6-5 . TRBJ2-3
CSVEGLAGGSYNEQFF TGCAGCGTTGAGGGACTAGCGGGGGGCTCCTACAATGAGCAGTTCTTC . TRBV29-1 TRBD2 TRBJ2-1
CASAPHRGADTQYF TGCGCCTCTGCTCCCCATAGGGGGGCAGATACGCAGTATTTT . TRBV5-1 . TRBJ2-3
CASSLGHYSGNTIYF TGTGCCAGCTCGCTCGGGCACTACTCTGGAAACACCATATATTTT . TRBV6-5 . TRBJ1-3
CASSLAAPTDTQYF TGTGCCAGCAGCCTTGCTGCGCCCACAGATACGCAGTATTTT . TRBV7-9 . TRBJ2-3